This TCR beta chain is from a study of T-cell reconstitution after alpha-beta-depleted transplantation in children. Molecular barcoding with unique molecular identifiers was used for the TCRbeta library. TCRdb reprocessed the PCR reads with MiXCR, giving one entry per CDR3 protein. The sample records about 22,000 distinct CDR3 sequences, roughly a tenth being singletons. This clonotype has a count of ten or more. From germline, CDR1 is ENHRY and CDR2 SYGVKD. The CDR3 is 13 amino acids. V was pared by 0 bases and J by 8 bases, with 10 bases between. Sequencing was performed on PBMCs from the stem cell graft donor, taken from the stem cell graft. This receptor was taken from a human donor who donated a stem cell graft to a child with chronic granulomatous disease. This chain links TRBV10-3 with TRBJ1-2; D gene uncertain. CDR3 in amino acids: CAISESEVEGYTF. CDR3 nucleotide sequence: TGTGCCATCAGTGAGTCGGAGGTTGAGGGCTACACCTTC.